Following are 12 T cell receptor beta chains from one sample sequenced in a study of cytomegalovirus exposure and HLA in healthy donors. Sequencing was performed with immunoSEQ multiplex PCR; in TCRdb, only in-frame clones are kept and a portion is missing. The sample lists fewer than 200,000 clones, about 90% seen once, with around 3.1% in the top ten. The sample consisted of PBMCs. The receptors derive from a woman aged 18-29 years in good health and CMV-seropositive.

V is TRBV29-1 and J is TRBJ2-6; possibly TRBD2 for D (6 bases). Between the trimmed V and J ends, which lost 6 bases and 2 bases, there was a span of 20 bases. Germline loops: CDR1 SQVTM, CDR2 ANQGSEA. The CDR3 runs to 17 residues. This CDR3 is CSVAGTISVAGANVLTF. DNA for the CDR3: TGCAGCGTCGCGGGAACGATTAGCGTCGCTGGGGCCAACGTCCTGACTTTC.

V is TRBV6-1 and J is TRBJ2-3; tentative D call: TRBD1 (7 bases). Germline V lookup: CDR1 MNHNS, CDR2 SASEGT. This CDR3 contains 15 residues. V lost 6 bases and J lost 2, with 15 bases in between. In DNA, the CDR3 is TGTGCCAGCAGGACGACAGGGACTTACACAGATACGCAGTATTTT. The encoded protein is CASRTTGTYTDTQYF.

The rearrangement links TRBV18 to TRBJ1-4; possibly TRBD1 for D (6 bases). The V end was cut by 6 bases, the J end by 3 bases, with 17 bases between. Looked up from germline, CDR1 is KGHSH and CDR2 is LQKENI. The CDR3 covers 16 residues. The CDR3 coding sequence is TGTGCCAGCTCCCCTCTCCCGACAGGTTCTAATGAAAAACTGTTTTTT. This codes for CASSPLPTGSNEKLFF.

This chain connects TRBV2 to TRBJ2-5; D is possibly TRBD2 (6 bases). V lost 8 bases to trimming and J lost 4 bases, with 20 bases between them. This CDR3 region has 15 residues. From germline, CDR1 is SNHLY and CDR2 FYNNEI. In DNA form, the CDR3 reads TGTGCCAGCCTTCTGATGGGGGGATGGGTAGAGACCCAGTACTTC. Its protein is CASLLMGGWVETQYF.

The DNA for the CDR3 is TGCAGCGTTGTGCGGACTAGCGGGTACAATGAGCAGTTCTTC. Its protein is CSVVRTSGYNEQFF. V is TRBV29-1 and J is TRBJ2-1; 11 bases align to TRBD2. Germline trimming cut 4 bases from V and 4 bases from J; bases unmatched to any gene: 3. Germline assignment: CDR1 SQVTM and CDR2 ANQGSEA. The CDR3 sequence is 14 residues long.

The rearrangement links TRBV7-6 to TRBJ1-6; D is undetermined. Germline V gene data show CDR1 as SGHVS and CDR2 as FNYEAQ. This CDR3 contains 15 residues. V lost 1 base, J lost 4 bases, and 8 bases lay in between. CDR3 in amino acids: CASSLDQAYNSPLHF. CDR3 DNA: TGTGCCAGCAGCTTAGATCAGGCGTATAATTCACCCCTCCACTTT.

V usage is TRBV9 and J usage is TRBJ2-3; 10 positions match TRBD2. With 4 bases clipped from V and 2 bases from J, the junction kept 4 bases outside the gene matches. The CDR3 has 15 residues. Germline lookup yields CDR1 SGDLS and CDR2 YYNGEE. DNA of the CDR3: TGTGCCAGCAGCCCCAGCGGGGGGGTCACAGATACGCAGTATTTT. This translates into CASSPSGGVTDTQYF.

The gene calls are TRBV21-1 and TRBJ2-7; the DNA was not used to check the table's D call, TRBD1. TRBV21-1 has pseudogene status. CDR3 length equals 13 residues. CDR3 DNA: TGTGCCAGCAGCAAAGCTGGGACAGCCGAGCAGTACTTC. Protein sequence: CASSKAGTAEQYF.

This chain connects TRBV29-1 to TRBJ2-2; 8 bases agree with TRBD1. The germline gives CDR1 SQVTM, CDR2 ANQGSEA. V dropped 7 bases and J dropped 5; count of bases not matched to a gene: 12. CDR3 length equals 15 residues. The CDR3 loop is CSAGRLTGGTGELFF. The CDR3 DNA is TGCAGCGCCGGGCGTCTAACAGGGGGTACCGGGGAGCTGTTTTTT.

V is TRBV7-9 and J is TRBJ2-3, with 7 bases fitting TRBD2. CDR1 and CDR2 from the germline V gene are SEHNR and FQNEAQ (reference sequence). Unmatched junction bases numbered 0, after V lost 0 bases and J lost 0 bases. The CDR3 extends over 15 amino acids. The CDR3 DNA sequence: TGTGCCAGCAGCTTAGCGGGAGGGAGCACAGATACGCAGTATTTT. It is translated as CASSLAGGSTDTQYF.

This rearrangement joins TRBV4-2 to TRBJ2-3; 9 bases align to TRBD1. The CDR3 is made up of 17 amino acids. Losses at the gene ends were 3 bases for V and 2 bases for J; bases not matched to a gene: 9. CDR1 and CDR2 (germline): LGHNA, YNFKEQ. The CDR3 DNA is TGTGCCAGCAGCCATTCTGCCGGGACAGGGCCCACAGATACGCAGTATTTT. Its translation: CASSHSAGTGPTDTQYF.

The chain has TRBV7-9 and TRBJ2-4, with 7 bases that match TRBD1. The CDR3 totals 14 residues. Germline lookup yields CDR1 SEHNR and CDR2 FQNEAQ (reference sequence). The ends lost 5 bases at V and 8 bases at J; junction bases unmatched: 9. The CDR3 reads CASSLDRDRDIQYF. As DNA, the CDR3 is TGTGCCAGCAGCCTCGACAGGGATCGTGACATTCAGTACTTC.